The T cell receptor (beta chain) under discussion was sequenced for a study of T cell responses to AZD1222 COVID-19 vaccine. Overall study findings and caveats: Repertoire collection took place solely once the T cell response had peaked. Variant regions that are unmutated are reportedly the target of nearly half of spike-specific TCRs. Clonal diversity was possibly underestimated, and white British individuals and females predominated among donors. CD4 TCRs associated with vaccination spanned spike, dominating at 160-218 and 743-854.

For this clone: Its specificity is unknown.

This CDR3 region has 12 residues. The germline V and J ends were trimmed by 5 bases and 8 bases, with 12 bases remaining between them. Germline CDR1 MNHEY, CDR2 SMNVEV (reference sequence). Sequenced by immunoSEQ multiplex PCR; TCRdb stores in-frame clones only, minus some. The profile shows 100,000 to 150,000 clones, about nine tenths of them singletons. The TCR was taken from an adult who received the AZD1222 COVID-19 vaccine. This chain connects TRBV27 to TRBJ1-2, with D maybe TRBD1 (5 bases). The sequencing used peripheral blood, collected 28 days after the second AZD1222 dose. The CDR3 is CASSLQGGGYTF. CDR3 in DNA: TGTGCCAGCAGTCTTCAGGGTGGCGGCTACACCTTC.